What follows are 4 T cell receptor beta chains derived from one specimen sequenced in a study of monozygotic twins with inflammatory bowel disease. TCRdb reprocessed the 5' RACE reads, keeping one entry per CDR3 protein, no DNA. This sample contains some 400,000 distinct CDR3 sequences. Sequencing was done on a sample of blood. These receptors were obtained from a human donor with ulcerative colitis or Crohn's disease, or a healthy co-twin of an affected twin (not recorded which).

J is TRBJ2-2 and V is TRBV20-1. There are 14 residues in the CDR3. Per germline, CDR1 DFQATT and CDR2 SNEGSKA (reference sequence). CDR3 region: CSARGSSLAGELFF.

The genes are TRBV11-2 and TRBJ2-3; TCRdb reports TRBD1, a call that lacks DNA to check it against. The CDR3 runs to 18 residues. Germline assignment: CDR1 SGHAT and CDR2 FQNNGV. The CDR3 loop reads CASSSTGQGAIETDTQYF.

CDR3 residues: CASSQDWAGEPLNEQFF. This sequence joins TRBV4-3 and TRBJ2-1; with no DNA, the TCRdb D assignment of TRBD2 cannot be verified. The CDR3 is made up of 17 amino acids. Germline V gene lookup returns CDR1 LGHNA and CDR2 YSLEER.

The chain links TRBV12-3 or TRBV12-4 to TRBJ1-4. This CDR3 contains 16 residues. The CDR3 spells CASSLLAGTTRWKLFF.